Listed below are T cell receptor beta chains from one sample, sequenced in a study of blood T cell repertoires in COVID-19. The assay was immunoSEQ multiplex PCR, and TCRdb's table has in-frame clones only and misses some. This table has about 140,000 clones, approximately 85% appearing once. Sequenced input: peripheral blood. The receptors stem from a man aged 50 to 60 with acute or convalescent COVID-19. CDR3s include the opening cysteine and the closing phenylalanine or tryptophan. D genes are given only for firm matches. Clone size, where shown, is once, few, many, or a class for clones that have expanded.

d_call j_call clone_size v_call cdr3_nt cdr3_aa
TRBD1 TRBJ2-5 - TRBV4-1 TGCGCCAGCAGCCCAGAACAGGGGCCATTCCAAGAGACCCAGTACTTC CASSPEQGPFQETQYF
TRBD1 TRBJ1-3 - TRBV28 TGTGCCAGCAGTCTTCGGAGACAGGGGATCGAAATCGGCTCTGGAAACACCATATATTTT CASSLRRQGIEIGSGNTIYF
- TRBJ1-2 - TRBV5-1 TGCGCCAGCAGCTTGGGGCCGCCCGGGGTAGGCTATGGCTACACCTTC CASSLGPPGVGYGYTF
- TRBJ1-6 - TRBV28 TGTGCCAGCAGTTTATCCCCCCCTGGGCAGGGGTATTCACCCCTCCACTTT CASSLSPPGQGYSPLHF
- TRBJ2-1 - TRBV27 TGTGCCAGCAGCCAACGCCGTAGACCGGGGTACAATGAGCAGTTCTTC CASSQRRRPGYNEQFF
TRBD2 TRBJ2-1 - TRBV7-6 TGTGCCAGCAGCTTAGACGGGAGGGACAATGAGCAGTTCTTC CASSLDGRDNEQFF
TRBD1 TRBJ2-5 - TRBV5-1 TGCGCCAGCAGCGTCACAGGGGGCAAGGAGACCCAGTACTTC CASSVTGGKETQYF
TRBD1 TRBJ2-7 - TRBV18 TGTGCCAGCTCCCGGGCGGGACAGGGGGCCTACGAGCAGTACTTC CASSRAGQGAYEQYF
- TRBJ1-2 - TRBV6-5 TGTGCCAGCAGATCACAGGGAAGGGTTGGCTACACCTTC CASRSQGRVGYTF
TRBD2 TRBJ2-7 - TRBV28 TGTGCCAGCAGTATTATTAGCGGGGGAACTGAGCAGTACTTC CASSIISGGTEQYF
TRBD1 TRBJ1-1 - TRBV10-3 TGTGCCATCAGGGAGACAGGGATGAACACTGAAGCTTTCTTT CAIRETGMNTEAFF
TRBD1 TRBJ2-2 - TRBV7-3 TGTGCCAGCAGCTTATACAGGGGGCAATCCGGGGAGCTGTTTTTT CASSLYRGQSGELFF
TRBD1 TRBJ2-3 - TRBV6-5 TGTGCCAGCAGGAAGGGACAGCGGAGAATTAATACGCAGTATTTT CASRKGQRRINTQYF
- TRBJ2-1 - TRBV4-2 TGTGCCAGCAGCCAACTATCAGGGGAAGAGGGGTTCTTC CASSQLSGEEGFF
TRBD2 TRBJ2-7 few TRBV30 TGTGCCTGGAGTGGGGGAGGGGACCCCTCCTTC CAWSGGGDPSF
- TRBJ2-7 - TRBV10-3 TGTGCCATCACACCGCAGGGGAAGGAGGTAGGGTTCTACGAGCAGTACTTC CAITPQGKEVGFYEQYF